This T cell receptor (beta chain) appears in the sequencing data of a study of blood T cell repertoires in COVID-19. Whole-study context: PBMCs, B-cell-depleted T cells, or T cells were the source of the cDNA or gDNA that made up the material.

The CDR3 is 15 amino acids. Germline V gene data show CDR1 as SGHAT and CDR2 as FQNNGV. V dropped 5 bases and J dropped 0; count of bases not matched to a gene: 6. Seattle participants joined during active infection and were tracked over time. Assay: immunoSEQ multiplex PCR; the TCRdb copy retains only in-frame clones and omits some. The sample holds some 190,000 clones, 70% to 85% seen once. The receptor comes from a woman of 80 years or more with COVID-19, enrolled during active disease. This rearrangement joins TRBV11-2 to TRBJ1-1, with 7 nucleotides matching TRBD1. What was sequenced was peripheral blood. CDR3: CASSRTQGLNTEAFF. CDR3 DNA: TGTGCCAGCAGCCGTACACAGGGGTTGAACACTGAAGCTTTCTTT.